This T cell receptor beta chain is drawn from a study of tissue T cells after allogeneic stem cell transplantation. Sequencing of TCRbeta CDR3 at survey depth gave sequences and template counts. The data were produced by immunoSEQ multiplex PCR, yet TCRdb's version contains in-frame clones alone and is incomplete. In the table there are around 7,400 clones, approximately 64% of which are singletons. Worth noting for this clone: Its cognate antigen is unknown. The genes and germline here are from mouse. The read is 1 residue too short to cover the CDR3 end, so that end is filled in from the germline J gene.

Looked up from germline, CDR1 is GKSSPN and CDR2 is SITVG. This CDR3 comprises 13 residues. J was trimmed by 5 bases and V by 6 bases; bases with no gene match: 4. Study results and caveats: Only a limited share of tissue TCRs appeared in blood or spleen. Few T cell clones were shared across patients, but motif clusters showed tissue-specific shared signatures.

Sequences were obtained from blood. The V and J genes are TRBV31 and TRBJ1-4, with 9 bases fitting TRBD1. This clonotype was sampled from a female BALB/c mouse in good health. The strain's MHC: H2-d. CDR3 amino acids: CACRDRANERLFF. The sequenced part of the CDR3 DNA is TGTGCCTGTCGGGACAGGGCGAACGAAAGATTATTT.